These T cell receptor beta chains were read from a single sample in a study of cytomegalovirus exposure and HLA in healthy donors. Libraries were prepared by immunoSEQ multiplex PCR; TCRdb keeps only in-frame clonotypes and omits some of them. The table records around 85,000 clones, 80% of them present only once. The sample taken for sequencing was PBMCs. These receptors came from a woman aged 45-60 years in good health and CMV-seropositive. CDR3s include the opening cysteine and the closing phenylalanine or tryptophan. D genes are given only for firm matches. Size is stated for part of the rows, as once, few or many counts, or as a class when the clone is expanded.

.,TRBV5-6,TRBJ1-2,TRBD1,TGTGCCAGCAGCATACTGGACAGGGGAGATTATGGCTACACCTTC,CASSILDRGDYGYTF
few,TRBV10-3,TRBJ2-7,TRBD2,TGTGCCATCAGTGAAAAAAGGGAGGGCTCCTACGAGCAGTACTTC,CAISEKREGSYEQYF
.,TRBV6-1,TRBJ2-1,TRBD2,TGTGCCAGCAGTGAAGTTAGCGGGAGTAGTAATGAGCAGTTCTTC,CASSEVSGSSNEQFF
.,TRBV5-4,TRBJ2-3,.,TGTGCCAGCAGCTCCGGGACTAGGGGGCAGGGTACGCAGTATTTT,CASSSGTRGQGTQYF
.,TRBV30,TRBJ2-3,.,TGTGCCTGGAGTTTCGGCCTAGGGAGGGATACGCAGTATTTT,CAWSFGLGRDTQYF
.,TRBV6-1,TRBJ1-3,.,TGTGCCAGCATACAGGTTGATGGAAACACCATATATTTT,CASIQVDGNTIYF
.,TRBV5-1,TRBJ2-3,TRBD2,TGCGCCAGCAGCTTGCGTGGACTAGCGACAGATACGCAGTATTTT,CASSLRGLATDTQYF
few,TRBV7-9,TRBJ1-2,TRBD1,TGTGCCAGCAGCCCCCCTGACAGGGAATTTTCGGGCTACACCTTC,CASSPPDREFSGYTF
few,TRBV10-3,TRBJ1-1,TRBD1,TGTGCCATCAGTGAGGGCAGGGGGTTGCCTGAAGCTTTCTTT,CAISEGRGLPEAFF
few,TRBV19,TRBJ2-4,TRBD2,TGTGCCAGCCGACCTAGCGGGGGGCAAATAGCCAAAAACATTCAGTACTTC,CASRPSGGQIAKNIQYF
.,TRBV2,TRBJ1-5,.,TGTGCCAGCAGTTTCCGACAAGCCGGGAGGAATCAGCCCCAGCATTTT,CASSFRQAGRNQPQHF
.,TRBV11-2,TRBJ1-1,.,TGTGCCAGCAGCCACGGACAGATGAACACTGAAGCTTTCTTT,CASSHGQMNTEAFF
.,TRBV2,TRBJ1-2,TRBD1,TGTGCCAGCAGTGAAGCGCTTAGGGACAGGGGGCAAGGCTACACCTTC,CASSEALRDRGQGYTF
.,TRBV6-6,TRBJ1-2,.,TGTGCCAGCAGTGCCCCTAATCACTATGGCTACACCTTC,CASSAPNHYGYTF
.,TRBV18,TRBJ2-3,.,TGTGCCAGCTCACCAGGGGCGAGGACAGATACGCAGTATTTT,CASSPGARTDTQYF
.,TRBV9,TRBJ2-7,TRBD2,TGTGCCAGCAGCGTAGCGGGCGGGGGATACTCCTACGAGCAGTACTTC,CASSVAGGGYSYEQYF
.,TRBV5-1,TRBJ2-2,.,TGCGCCAGCAGCTTGGCTGGGGCCACCGGGGAGCTGTTTTTT,CASSLAGATGELFF
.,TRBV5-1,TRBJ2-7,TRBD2,TGCGCCAGCAGGCTCGGACTAGCGGATTCCTACGAGCAGTACTTC,CASRLGLADSYEQYF
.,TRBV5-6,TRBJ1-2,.,TGTGCCAGCACCCGTGGGGGGAAAGGAGGCTACACCTTC,CASTRGGKGGYTF
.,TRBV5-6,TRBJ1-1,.,TGTGCCAGCAGCCTCGTGGTAATCGCAGGGAGGTTGACTGAAGCTTTCTTT,CASSLVVIAGRLTEAFF
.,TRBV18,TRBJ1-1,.,TGTGCCAGCACCCGGGAGGTTGAGGGGGAAGCTTTCTTT,CASTREVEGEAFF
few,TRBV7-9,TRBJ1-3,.,TGTGCCAGCAGCTTAGGAACCGGGACTCTTTTCAGAAACACCATATATTTT,CASSLGTGTLFRNTIYF
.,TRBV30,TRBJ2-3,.,TGTGCCTGGAGAGCGTCAGGGTTGACAGATACGCAGTATTTT,CAWRASGLTDTQYF
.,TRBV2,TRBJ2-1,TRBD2,TGTGCCAGCAGTTCCCAAGCGGGAGGGCCGAATGAGCAGTTCTTC,CASSSQAGGPNEQFF
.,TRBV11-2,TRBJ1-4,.,TGTGCCAGCAGCTCATCATCAAGGGGCTTTCCAACTAATGAAAAACTGTTTTTT,CASSSSSRGFPTNEKLFF
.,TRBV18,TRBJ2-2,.,TGTGCCAGCTCACCACCGTTGGCAGGGCCCACCGGGGAGCTGTTTTTT,CASSPPLAGPTGELFF
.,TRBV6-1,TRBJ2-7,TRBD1,TGTGCCAGCAGTGAAGCGGGACAGGTTCTCGGGCAGTACTTC,CASSEAGQVLGQYF
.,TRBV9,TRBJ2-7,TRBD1,TGTGCCAGCAGCGTAGGGACAGGGGGAACCTACGAGCAGTACTTC,CASSVGTGGTYEQYF
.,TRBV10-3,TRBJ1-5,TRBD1,TGTGCCATCAACCCAGGGGGCATGGATCAGCCCCAGCATTTT,CAINPGGMDQPQHF
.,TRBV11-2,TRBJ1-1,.,TGTGCCAGCAGCCAGACAGAGAACACTGAAGCTTTCTTT,CASSQTENTEAFF
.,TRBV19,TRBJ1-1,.,TGTGCCAGTAGTTGGAACAGTGCGAACACTGAAGCTTTCTTT,CASSWNSANTEAFF
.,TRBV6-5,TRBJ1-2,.,TGTGCCAGCAGTTACTACAGGGCAACGGGCTACACCTTC,CASSYYRATGYTF
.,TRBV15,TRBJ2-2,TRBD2,TGTGCCACCAGCAGAGGGGGACTAGCCACCGGGGAGCTGTTTTTT,CATSRGGLATGELFF
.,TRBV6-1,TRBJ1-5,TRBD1,TGTGCCAGCAGTGAAGGAACAGGGGGGGAGCCCCAGCATTTT,CASSEGTGGEPQHF
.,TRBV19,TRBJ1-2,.,TGTGCCAGTAGTGTGGGGCACCTCGATTATGGCTACACCTTC,CASSVGHLDYGYTF
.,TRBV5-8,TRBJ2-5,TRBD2,TGTGCCAGCAGCCCTCAGACTAGCGGGAGGGCCTTTGGAGAGACCCAGTACTTC,CASSPQTSGRAFGETQYF
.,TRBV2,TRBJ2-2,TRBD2,TGTGCCAGCAGGCTAGCGGGGCGGACCGGGGAGCTGTTTTTT,CASRLAGRTGELFF
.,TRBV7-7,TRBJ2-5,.,TGTGCTAGCGGAGGGGTACAAGAGACCCAGTACTTC,CASGGVQETQYF
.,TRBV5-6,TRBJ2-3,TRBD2,TGTGCCAGCAGCCCCACTAGCGGGGGGGTTACAGATACGCAGTATTTT,CASSPTSGGVTDTQYF